This T cell receptor (beta chain) was sequenced during a study of blood T cell repertoires in COVID-19. Overall study context: The samples span acute and convalescent COVID-19 from the United States, Italy and Spain.

In germline, CDR1 is SGHRS, CDR2 YFSETQ. Trimming pared 2 bases from V and 3 bases from J, leaving 13 bases between. This CDR3 spans 15 amino acids. Original analysis: Estimation of nucleated cell counts was performed using reference gene primer amplification. Profiling relied on immunoSEQ multiplex PCR, and the TCRdb table lists in-frame clones only, not all of them. That table supplies the V and J calls and clone size; D and trimming were determined from the DNA. Among 250,000 to 300,000 clones listed, approximately 83% were seen once. Sample: peripheral blood. The chain uses TRBV5-1 and TRBJ2-3; TRBD1 is a possible D gene (5 bases). The receptor comes from a woman between 70 and 85 years old with acute or convalescent COVID-19. In DNA, the CDR3 is TGCGCCAGCAGCTTACCCTCAGGGAAAACAGATACGCAGTATTTT. Its protein product is CASSLPSGKTDTQYF.